A selection of T cell receptor beta chains follows, all from one sample in a study of monozygotic twins with inflammatory bowel disease. TCRdb re-called the 5' RACE reads and shows each CDR3 protein once, DNA omitted. Found here are about 210,000 distinct CDR3 sequences; the top ten clones hold 1.5% to 2%. Material for sequencing was blood. These receptors all come from a human donor with ulcerative colitis or Crohn's disease, or a healthy co-twin of an affected twin (not recorded which). Each CDR3 is given with its conserved first and last residue.

v_gene: TRBV9; j_gene: TRBJ2-7; CDR3aa: CASSGTGDGYEQYF
v_gene: TRBV20-1; j_gene: TRBJ1-5; CDR3aa: CSARLEHSNQPQHF
v_gene: TRBV18; j_gene: TRBJ1-5; CDR3aa: CASSPRDGNQPQHF
v_gene: TRBV6-4; j_gene: TRBJ1-2; CDR3aa: CVSSAGGESDGYTF
v_gene: TRBV19; j_gene: TRBJ2-7; CDR3aa: CASSIGQGAFGQYF
v_gene: TRBV20-1; j_gene: TRBJ2-2; CDR3aa: CSARPGQGNTGELFF
v_gene: TRBV27; j_gene: TRBJ2-2; CDR3aa: CASSLEDTGELFF
v_gene: TRBV5-1; j_gene: TRBJ1-3; CDR3aa: CASSLAVQASGNTIYF
v_gene: TRBV5-1; j_gene: TRBJ2-7; CDR3aa: CASSPGKFTGPTYEQYF
v_gene: TRBV20-1; j_gene: TRBJ2-1; CDR3aa: CSAPTAPLYNEQFF
v_gene: TRBV12-3/TRBV12-4; j_gene: TRBJ1-4; CDR3aa: CASSTGGAGSF
v_gene: TRBV19; j_gene: TRBJ1-1; CDR3aa: CASKGRLNTEAFF
v_gene: TRBV10-3; j_gene: TRBJ1-5; CDR3aa: CAISGTASNQPQHF
v_gene: TRBV6-5; j_gene: TRBJ1-1; CDR3aa: CASSYVQGGGAFF
v_gene: TRBV19; j_gene: TRBJ1-2; CDR3aa: CASIRTGKFDGYTF
v_gene: TRBV12-3/TRBV12-4; j_gene: TRBJ2-3; CDR3aa: CASSVTQSTDTQYF
v_gene: TRBV7-9; j_gene: TRBJ2-7; CDR3aa: CASSLHHRGTPYEQYF
v_gene: TRBV20-1; j_gene: TRBJ1-5; CDR3aa: CSAEGAEGIGSNQPQHF
v_gene: TRBV18; j_gene: TRBJ2-1; CDR3aa: CASSPPTWGGSYNEQFF
v_gene: TRBV5-1; j_gene: TRBJ2-7; CDR3aa: CASSGTGGEPTRSF
v_gene: TRBV10-3; j_gene: TRBJ1-1; CDR3aa: CASLGEARNTEAFF
v_gene: TRBV28; j_gene: TRBJ2-5; CDR3aa: CASSSSLETQYF
v_gene: TRBV5-1; j_gene: TRBJ2-1; CDR3aa: CASSFQTRGNEQFF
v_gene: TRBV12-3/TRBV12-4; j_gene: TRBJ1-6; CDR3aa: CASSFQGRNSPLHF
v_gene: TRBV7-9; j_gene: TRBJ2-3; CDR3aa: CASSSSGRTDTQYF
v_gene: TRBV29-1; j_gene: TRBJ2-5; CDR3aa: CVGGTGGISAPRETQYF
v_gene: TRBV4-1; j_gene: TRBJ2-1; CDR3aa: CASTHRQGDEQFF
v_gene: TRBV12-3/TRBV12-4; j_gene: TRBJ1-5; CDR3aa: CASSSVASNQPQHF
v_gene: TRBV7-9; j_gene: TRBJ1-2; CDR3aa: CASSYALYYTF
v_gene: TRBV5-1; j_gene: TRBJ1-1; CDR3aa: CASSLGPPGTEAFF
v_gene: TRBV6-1; j_gene: TRBJ1-1; CDR3aa: CASSPRGGQGSRGAFF
v_gene: TRBV5-1; j_gene: TRBJ2-5; CDR3aa: CASSSDRGYVTQYF
v_gene: TRBV2; j_gene: TRBJ2-7; CDR3aa: CASSMDSGYEQYF
v_gene: TRBV5-1; j_gene: TRBJ1-2; CDR3aa: CASSLDNYGYTF
v_gene: TRBV5-1; j_gene: TRBJ2-7; CDR3aa: CASSLPVAYEQYF
v_gene: TRBV20-1; j_gene: TRBJ2-1; CDR3aa: CSANRGGSYNEQFF
v_gene: TRBV27; j_gene: TRBJ2-7; CDR3aa: CASSPRTGPYEQYF
v_gene: TRBV11-3; j_gene: TRBJ2-3; CDR3aa: CASSFNGESDTQYF
v_gene: TRBV10-2; j_gene: TRBJ1-2; CDR3aa: CASSDGVYGYTF
v_gene: TRBV7-7; j_gene: TRBJ2-1; CDR3aa: CASSRDESVYNEQFF
v_gene: TRBV20-1; j_gene: TRBJ1-2; CDR3aa: CSAGGRSDGYTF
v_gene: TRBV7-9; j_gene: TRBJ2-3; CDR3aa: CASRFGSADTQYF
v_gene: TRBV6-1; j_gene: TRBJ2-1; CDR3aa: CASSKRGGNNEQFF
v_gene: TRBV28; j_gene: TRBJ2-5; CDR3aa: CATSPAYSNQETQYF
v_gene: TRBV7-2; j_gene: TRBJ2-1; CDR3aa: CASSFRAEQFF
v_gene: TRBV29-1; j_gene: TRBJ2-3; CDR3aa: CSVDAQGGGTDTQYF
v_gene: TRBV7-3; j_gene: TRBJ1-2; CDR3aa: CASSFATGYGYTF
v_gene: TRBV20-1; j_gene: TRBJ2-1; CDR3aa: CSAPKRGTGGDEQFF
v_gene: TRBV11-2; j_gene: TRBJ2-6; CDR3aa: CASSLGPRSTSGANVLTF
v_gene: TRBV20-1; j_gene: TRBJ1-2; CDR3aa: CSAGKGTGGYTF
v_gene: TRBV6-5; j_gene: TRBJ1-2; CDR3aa: CASSPNKGYGYTF
v_gene: TRBV2; j_gene: TRBJ2-1; CDR3aa: CASSVRGTGSNEQFF
v_gene: TRBV28; j_gene: TRBJ1-2; CDR3aa: CASGTLYGYTF
v_gene: TRBV3-1; j_gene: TRBJ1-1; CDR3aa: CASSQVRGVGTEAFF
v_gene: TRBV6-5; j_gene: TRBJ2-7; CDR3aa: CASSYSGGVGEQYF